What follows are 8 T cell receptor beta chains derived from one specimen sequenced in a study of OX40 agonist ivuxolimab in advanced cancers. TCRdb's table, derived via immunoSEQ multiplex PCR, lists solely in-frame clones and lacks some. This sample has around 84,000 clones, with roughly 90% found just once. The material sequenced was CD4+ or CD8+ T cells sorted from blood, taken in a trial of the OX40 agonist ivuxolimab. The receptors originated from an adult with an advanced solid tumor such as melanoma, head and neck, liver or kidney cancer.

This clone was seen a handful of times. The genes are TRBV19 and TRBJ2-3; 11 nucleotides line up with TRBD1. CDR3 size: 15 residues. Unmatched junction bases numbered 6, after V lost 6 bases and J lost 4 bases. Germline V gene lookup returns CDR1 LNHDA and CDR2 SQIVND (reference sequence). The CDR3 DNA reads TGTGCCAGTAGAACCGGGACAGGGGGGTCAGATACGCAGTATTTT. The encoded protein is CASRTGTGGSDTQYF. The whole variable domain, filled in from reference TRBV19 and TRBJ2-3, reads DGGITQSPKYLFRKEGQNVTLSCEQNLNHDAMYWYRQDPGQGLRLIYYSQIVNDFQKGDIAEGYSVSREKKESFPLTVTSAQKNPTAFYLCASRTGTGGSDTQYFGPGTRLTVL.

The genes are TRBV19 and TRBJ2-2; tentative D call: TRBD1 (5 bases). CDR3 length: 14 amino acids. Trimming took off 5 bases at V and 2 bases at J, with 9 bases between the two ends. Germline V gene sequence: CDR1 LNHDA, CDR2 SQIVND (reference sequence). This CDR3 is CASSFQGNTGELFF. In DNA, the CDR3 is TGTGCCAGTAGTTTTCAGGGCAACACCGGGGAGCTGTTTTTT.

The chain links TRBV27 to TRBJ2-2; D is perhaps TRBD1 (5 bases). Trimming took 7 bases from V and 0 from J, leaving 18 bases between them. This CDR3 has 17 amino acids. CDR1 is MNHEY, CDR2 SMNVEV, per germline (reference sequence). DNA of the CDR3: TGTGCCAGCACCCCTTCCAGACAGCACGCGAACACCGGGGAGCTGTTTTTT. Translation gives CASTPSRQHANTGELFF.

The chain recombines TRBV5-1 with TRBJ1-1; 8 bases are shared with TRBD1. The length of the CDR3 is 15 residues. J lost 3 bases, V lost 5 bases, and 9 bases had no gene match. Germline assignment: CDR1 SGHRS and CDR2 YFSETQ. CDR3: CASRVSADRDTEAFF. DNA for the CDR3: TGCGCCAGCAGGGTGAGCGCGGACAGGGACACTGAAGCTTTCTTT.

The rearrangement joins TRBV30 to TRBJ1-5; 7 nucleotides agree with TRBD1. The V segment lost 5 bases and the J segment 3 bases; nucleotides outside the gene matches: 7. The CDR3 length is 14 residues. CDR1 and CDR2 from the germline V gene are GTSNPN and SVGIG (reference sequence). As DNA, the CDR3 is TGTGCCTGGGCAGGGGGGTTCGACAATCAGCCCCAGCATTTT. Translating it yields CAWAGGFDNQPQHF.

The chain couples TRBV7-9 to TRBJ2-7, with unresolved D. With 3 bases removed from V and 6 bases from J, the gap between germline ends came to 9 bases. The CDR3 is 12 amino acids. CDR1 is SEHNR, CDR2 FQNEAQ, per germline (reference sequence). The CDR3 coding sequence is TGTGCCAGCAGCTTTCGATCCCTCGAGCAGTACTTC. Translation: CASSFRSLEQYF.

The chain couples TRBV11-2 to TRBJ2-1; D is ambiguous. Trimming took off 3 bases at V and 4 bases at J, with 10 bases between the two ends. The CDR3 is 14 amino acids. The germline V gene has CDR1 SGHAT and CDR2 FQNNGV. The CDR3 loop reads CASSFGHMYNEQFF. CDR3 nucleotide sequence: TGTGCCAGCAGCTTCGGCCATATGTACAATGAGCAGTTCTTC.

The chain is built from TRBV9 and TRBJ2-1; TRBD2 aligns across 7 bases. This CDR3 contains 16 residues. The V segment lost 5 bases and the J segment 7 bases; nucleotides outside the gene matches: 15. From germline, CDR1 is SGDLS and CDR2 YYNGEE. For the CDR3, the DNA is TGTGCCAGCAGTATTCGGGCGGGAGAATTGATAAATGAGCAGTTCTTC. Amino acids: CASSIRAGELINEQFF.